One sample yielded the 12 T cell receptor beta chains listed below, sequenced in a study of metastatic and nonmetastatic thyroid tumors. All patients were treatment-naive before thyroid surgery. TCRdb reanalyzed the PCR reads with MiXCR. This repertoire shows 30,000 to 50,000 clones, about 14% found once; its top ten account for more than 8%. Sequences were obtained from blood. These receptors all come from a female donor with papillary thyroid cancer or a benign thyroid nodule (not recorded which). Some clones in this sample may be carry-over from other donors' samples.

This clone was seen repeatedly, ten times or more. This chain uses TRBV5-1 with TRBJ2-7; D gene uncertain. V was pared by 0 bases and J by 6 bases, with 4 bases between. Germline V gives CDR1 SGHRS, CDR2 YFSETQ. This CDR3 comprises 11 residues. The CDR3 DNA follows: TGCGCCAGCAGCTTGGATATCGAGCAGTACTTC. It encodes CASSLDIEQYF.

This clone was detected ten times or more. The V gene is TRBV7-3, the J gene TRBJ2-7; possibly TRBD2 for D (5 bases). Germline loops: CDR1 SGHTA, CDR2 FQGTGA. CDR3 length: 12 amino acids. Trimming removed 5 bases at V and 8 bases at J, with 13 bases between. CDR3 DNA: TGTGCCAGCAGCCCTCGGGGAAGAAAGCAGTACTTC. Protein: CASSPRGRKQYF.

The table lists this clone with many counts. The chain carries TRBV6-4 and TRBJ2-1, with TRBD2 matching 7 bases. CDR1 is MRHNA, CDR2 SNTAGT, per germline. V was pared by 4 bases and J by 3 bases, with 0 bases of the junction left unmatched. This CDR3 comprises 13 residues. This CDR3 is CASSGTSYNEQFF. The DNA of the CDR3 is TGTGCCAGCAGTGGGACTAGCTACAATGAGCAGTTCTTC.

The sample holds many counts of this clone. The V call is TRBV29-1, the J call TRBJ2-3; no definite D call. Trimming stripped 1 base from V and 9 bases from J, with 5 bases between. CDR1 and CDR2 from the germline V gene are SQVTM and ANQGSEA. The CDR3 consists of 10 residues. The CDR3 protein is CSVEGGTQYF. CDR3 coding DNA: TGCAGCGTTGAAGGCGGAACGCAGTATTTT.

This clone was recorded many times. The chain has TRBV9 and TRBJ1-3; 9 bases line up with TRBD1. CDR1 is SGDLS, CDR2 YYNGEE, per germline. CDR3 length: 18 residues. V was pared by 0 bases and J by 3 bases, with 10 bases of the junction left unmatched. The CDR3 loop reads CASSVGGTGYGLGNTIYF. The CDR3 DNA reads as TGTGCCAGCAGCGTAGGCGGGACAGGGTACGGGCTTGGAAACACCATATATTTT.

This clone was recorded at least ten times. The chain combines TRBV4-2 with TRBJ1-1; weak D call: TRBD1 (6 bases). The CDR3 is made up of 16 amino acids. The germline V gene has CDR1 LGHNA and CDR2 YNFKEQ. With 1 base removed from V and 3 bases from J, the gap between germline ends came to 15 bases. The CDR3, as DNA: TGTGCCAGCAGCCAAGCGAGGGGTGAGGGGGACACTGAAGCTTTCTTT. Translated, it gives CASSQARGEGDTEAFF.

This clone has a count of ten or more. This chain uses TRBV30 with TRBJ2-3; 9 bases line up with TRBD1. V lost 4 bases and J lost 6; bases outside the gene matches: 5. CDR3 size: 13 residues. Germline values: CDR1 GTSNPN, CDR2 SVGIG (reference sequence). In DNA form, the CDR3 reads TGTGCCTGGACTACAGGGGGCGCGGATACGCAGTATTTT. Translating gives CAWTTGGADTQYF.

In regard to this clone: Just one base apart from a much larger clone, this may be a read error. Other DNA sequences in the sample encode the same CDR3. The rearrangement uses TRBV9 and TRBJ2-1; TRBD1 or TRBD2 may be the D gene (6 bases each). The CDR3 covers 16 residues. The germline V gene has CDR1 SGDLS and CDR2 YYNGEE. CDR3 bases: TGCGCCAGCAGCGTAGGTGGGGGGCGGTTCGACAATGAGCAGTTCTTC. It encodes CASSVGGGRFDNEQFF.

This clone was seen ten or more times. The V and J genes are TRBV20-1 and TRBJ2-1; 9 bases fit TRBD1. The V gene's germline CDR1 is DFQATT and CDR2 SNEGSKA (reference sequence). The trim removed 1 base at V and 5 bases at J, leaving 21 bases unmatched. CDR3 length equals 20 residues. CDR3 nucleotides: TGCAGTGCTAGAGGACAGGGGGGGCGGGCTAGCGGACTAATTAACAATGAGCAGTTCTTC. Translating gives CSARGQGGRASGLINNEQFF.

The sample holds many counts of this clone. CDR3 sequence: CASSRDRNTEAFF. In DNA, the CDR3 is TGTGCCAGCAGTAGAGACAGGAACACTGAAGCTTTCTTT. The V call is TRBV6-1, the J call TRBJ1-1; a possible D gene is TRBD1 (5 bases). The CDR3 length is 13 residues. Per the germline V gene, CDR1 is MNHNS and CDR2 is SASEGT. The V gene lost 5 bases and the J gene lost 1 base, with 8 bases spanning the gap.

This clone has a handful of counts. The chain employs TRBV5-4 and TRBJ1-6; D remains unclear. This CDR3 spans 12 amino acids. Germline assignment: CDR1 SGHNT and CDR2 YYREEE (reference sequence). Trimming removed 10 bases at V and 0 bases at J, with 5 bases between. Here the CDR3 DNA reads TGTGCCCAGAGCTCCTATAATTCACCCCTCCACTTT. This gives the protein CAQSSYNSPLHF. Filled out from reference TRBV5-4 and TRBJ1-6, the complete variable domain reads ETGVTQSPTHLIKTRGQQVTLRCSSQSGHNTVSWYQQALGQGPQFIFQYYREEENGRGNFPPRFSGLQFPNYSSELNVNALELDDSALYLCAQSSYNSPLHFGNGTRLTVT.

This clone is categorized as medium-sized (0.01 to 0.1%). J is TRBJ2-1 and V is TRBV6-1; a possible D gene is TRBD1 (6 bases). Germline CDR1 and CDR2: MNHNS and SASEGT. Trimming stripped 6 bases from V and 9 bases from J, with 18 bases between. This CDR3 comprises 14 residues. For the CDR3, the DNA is TGTGCCAGCAGGACAGGCCGTCAAATGGGTGAGCAGTTCTTC. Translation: CASRTGRQMGEQFF.